A selection of T cell receptor beta chains follows, all from one sample in a study of T-cell reconstitution after alpha-beta-depleted transplantation in children. TCRdb itself ran the PCR reads through MiXCR, one entry per CDR3 protein. The table includes roughly 500,000 distinct CDR3 sequences, about a sixth detected once. The specimen was PBMCs from the stem cell graft donor, collected from the stem cell graft. These receptors were obtained from a human donor who donated a stem cell graft to a child with acute lymphoblastic leukemia. Both conserved end residues are part of each CDR3. Each record gives: J gene, V gene, clone size, D gene, CDR3 protein, CDR3 DNA. The D gene is left open where the match is weak. Rows give clone size only sometimes, using once, few, many, or a class for an expanded clone.

J gene: TRBJ2-5
V gene: TRBV5-1
clone size: -
D gene: -
CDR3 protein: CASSPSGGGVRAQYF
CDR3 DNA: TGCGCCAGCAGTCCGAGCGGAGGGGGTGTGAGGGCCCAGTACTTC

J gene: TRBJ1-1
V gene: TRBV29-1
clone size: few
D gene: TRBD1
CDR3 protein: CSVEPAQGARTEAFF
CDR3 DNA: TGCAGCGTTGAACCGGCCCAGGGGGCGCGCACTGAAGCTTTCTTT

J gene: TRBJ2-3
V gene: TRBV29-1
clone size: -
D gene: TRBD1
CDR3 protein: CSVGQGKSTDTQYF
CDR3 DNA: TGCAGCGTGGGACAGGGCAAAAGCACAGATACGCAGTATTTT

J gene: TRBJ1-1
V gene: TRBV11-2
clone size: -
D gene: -
CDR3 protein: CASSLYWVNTEAFF
CDR3 DNA: TGTGCCAGCAGCTTATATTGGGTGAACACTGAAGCTTTCTTT

J gene: TRBJ2-2
V gene: TRBV5-1
clone size: -
D gene: -
CDR3 protein: CASNPGTENTGELFF
CDR3 DNA: TGCGCCAGCAACCCCGGGACTGAGAACACCGGGGAGCTGTTTTTT

J gene: TRBJ2-1
V gene: TRBV12-5
clone size: -
D gene: TRBD2
CDR3 protein: CASSQEGQLAGRVGEQFF
CDR3 DNA: TGTGCCAGCTCCCAAGAGGGGCAGCTAGCGGGCAGAGTTGGTGAGCAGTTCTTC

J gene: TRBJ2-3
V gene: TRBV12-3/TRBV12-4
clone size: many
D gene: -
CDR3 protein: CASSLEGRGYTDTQYF
CDR3 DNA: TGTGCCAGCAGTTTAGAAGGCAGGGGCTACACAGATACGCAGTATTTT

J gene: TRBJ2-1
V gene: TRBV7-8
clone size: -
D gene: TRBD2
CDR3 protein: CASSLEALAPYNEQFF
CDR3 DNA: TGTGCCAGCAGCTTAGAAGCACTAGCGCCGTACAATGAGCAGTTCTTC

J gene: TRBJ1-5
V gene: TRBV5-1
clone size: -
D gene: TRBD1
CDR3 protein: CASSDGTGSNQPQHF
CDR3 DNA: TGCGCCAGCAGCGACGGGACAGGTAGCAATCAGCCCCAGCATTTT

J gene: TRBJ2-7
V gene: TRBV15
clone size: few
D gene: TRBD2
CDR3 protein: CATSRAYSGNHEQYF
CDR3 DNA: TGTGCCACCAGCAGAGCATATAGCGGGAACCACGAGCAGTACTTC

J gene: TRBJ2-3
V gene: TRBV10-3
clone size: -
D gene: TRBD2
CDR3 protein: CAISGPGLEKYTDTQYF
CDR3 DNA: TGTGCCATCAGTGGTCCGGGACTAGAAAAATACACAGATACGCAGTATTTT

J gene: TRBJ2-4
V gene: TRBV20-1
clone size: -
D gene: -
CDR3 protein: CSARWPLEGNIQYF
CDR3 DNA: TGCAGTGCTAGGTGGCCCCTCGAGGGAAACATTCAGTACTTC

J gene: TRBJ1-3
V gene: TRBV6-5
clone size: -
D gene: TRBD1
CDR3 protein: CASSSGTGRSQDSGNTIYF
CDR3 DNA: TGTGCCAGCAGTTCCGGGACAGGGAGAAGCCAGGACTCTGGAAACACCATATATTTT

J gene: TRBJ2-2
V gene: TRBV6-5
clone size: few
D gene: TRBD1
CDR3 protein: CASSWGQANTGELFF
CDR3 DNA: TGTGCCAGCAGTTGGGGACAGGCGAACACCGGGGAGCTGTTTTTT

J gene: TRBJ2-5
V gene: TRBV6-1
clone size: few
D gene: -
CDR3 protein: CASSGSWGAQETQYF
CDR3 DNA: TGTGCCAGCAGCGGCTCATGGGGGGCCCAAGAGACCCAGTACTTC

J gene: TRBJ2-1
V gene: TRBV29-1
clone size: few
D gene: -
CDR3 protein: CSVEGHSSYNEQFF
CDR3 DNA: TGCAGCGTTGAGGGACATAGCTCCTACAATGAGCAGTTCTTC

J gene: TRBJ2-1
V gene: TRBV9
clone size: -
D gene: -
CDR3 protein: CASSAPEAAYNEQFF
CDR3 DNA: TGTGCCAGCAGCGCCCCCGAGGCCGCTTACAATGAGCAGTTCTTC

J gene: TRBJ2-3
V gene: TRBV20-1
clone size: -
D gene: -
CDR3 protein: CSASMGNGQYF
CDR3 DNA: TGCAGTGCTAGTATGGGAAACGGGCAGTATTTT

J gene: TRBJ2-3
V gene: TRBV29-1
clone size: -
D gene: -
CDR3 protein: CSVDPGRGRSDTQYF
CDR3 DNA: TGCAGCGTTGACCCCGGGAGGGGGCGATCAGATACGCAGTATTTT

J gene: TRBJ1-2
V gene: TRBV18
clone size: -
D gene: -
CDR3 protein: CASSPTGQGSAYGYTF
CDR3 DNA: TGTGCCAGCTCACCGACGGGTCAGGGTTCTGCCTATGGCTACACCTTC

J gene: TRBJ2-7
V gene: TRBV25-1
clone size: few
D gene: TRBD1
CDR3 protein: CASSVTGGIYEQYF
CDR3 DNA: TGTGCCAGCAGCGTAACAGGGGGAATCTACGAGCAGTACTTC

J gene: TRBJ2-6
V gene: TRBV7-2
clone size: few
D gene: -
CDR3 protein: CASSYRRAGANVLTF
CDR3 DNA: TGTGCCAGCAGTTACCGGAGGGCCGGGGCCAACGTCCTGACTTTC

J gene: TRBJ2-1
V gene: TRBV20-1
clone size: many
D gene: TRBD2
CDR3 protein: CSARLAGGTNEQFF
CDR3 DNA: TGCAGTGCTAGACTAGCGGGAGGAACCAATGAGCAGTTCTTC

J gene: TRBJ2-5
V gene: TRBV7-2
clone size: -
D gene: TRBD2
CDR3 protein: CASSSRFTGLSQETQYF
CDR3 DNA: TGTGCCAGCAGCTCCCGGTTCACGGGACTAAGCCAAGAGACCCAGTACTTC

J gene: TRBJ2-1
V gene: TRBV12-3/TRBV12-4
clone size: -
D gene: TRBD2
CDR3 protein: CASSPRGLAGVHNEQFF
CDR3 DNA: TGTGCCAGCAGTCCCAGGGGACTAGCGGGAGTCCACAATGAGCAGTTCTTC

J gene: TRBJ2-3
V gene: TRBV11-2
clone size: few
D gene: TRBD2
CDR3 protein: CASRSGGYTDTQYF
CDR3 DNA: TGTGCCAGCCGGAGCGGGGGGTACACAGATACGCAGTATTTT

J gene: TRBJ2-1
V gene: TRBV20-1
clone size: -
D gene: -
CDR3 protein: CSPYPGPPQFF
CDR3 DNA: TGCAGTCCTTACCCGGGACCCCCTCAGTTCTTC

J gene: TRBJ2-3
V gene: TRBV20-1
clone size: -
D gene: -
CDR3 protein: CSAKAQPTSTDTQYF
CDR3 DNA: TGCAGTGCTAAGGCCCAGCCTACTAGCACAGATACGCAGTATTTT

J gene: TRBJ2-7
V gene: TRBV7-9
clone size: -
D gene: TRBD2
CDR3 protein: CASSLRREIHEQYF
CDR3 DNA: TGTGCCAGCAGCTTGAGGCGGGAGATCCACGAGCAGTACTTC

J gene: TRBJ1-2
V gene: TRBV12-3/TRBV12-4
clone size: few
D gene: TRBD1
CDR3 protein: CASSPDRTNYGYTF
CDR3 DNA: TGTGCCAGCAGTCCGGACAGGACTAACTATGGCTACACCTTC

J gene: TRBJ2-5
V gene: TRBV5-1
clone size: few
D gene: -
CDR3 protein: CASSRQKETQYF
CDR3 DNA: TGCGCCAGCAGCCGACAGAAAGAGACCCAGTACTTC

J gene: TRBJ1-1
V gene: TRBV20-1
clone size: few
D gene: -
CDR3 protein: CSAIKQGRTEAFF
CDR3 DNA: TGCAGTGCGATAAAACAGGGACGGACTGAAGCTTTCTTT

J gene: TRBJ1-1
V gene: TRBV29-1
clone size: few
D gene: -
CDR3 protein: CSVVRSMNTEAFF
CDR3 DNA: TGCAGCGTGGTACGTTCCATGAACACTGAAGCTTTCTTT

J gene: TRBJ2-1
V gene: TRBV3-1
clone size: -
D gene: -
CDR3 protein: CASSQAPGGNEQFF
CDR3 DNA: TGTGCCAGCAGCCAAGCACCTGGGGGCAATGAGCAGTTCTTC

J gene: TRBJ2-3
V gene: TRBV7-8
clone size: few
D gene: -
CDR3 protein: CASSLVGQAAIRLDTQYF
CDR3 DNA: TGTGCCAGCAGCTTAGTGGGTCAGGCGGCAATTCGTCTGGATACGCAGTATTTT

J gene: TRBJ2-3
V gene: TRBV3-1
clone size: once
D gene: TRBD2
CDR3 protein: CASSLFRGRDFTDTQYF
CDR3 DNA: TGTGCCAGCAGCCTCTTCAGAGGGAGGGACTTCACAGATACGCAGTATTTT

J gene: TRBJ2-7
V gene: TRBV12-3/TRBV12-4
clone size: -
D gene: -
CDR3 protein: CASSLTLFEQYF
CDR3 DNA: TGTGCCAGCAGTTTAACTTTATTCGAGCAGTACTTC

J gene: TRBJ2-7
V gene: TRBV20-1
clone size: -
D gene: -
CDR3 protein: CSARRPGVEQYF
CDR3 DNA: TGCAGTGCTAGAAGACCAGGGGTCGAGCAGTACTTC

J gene: TRBJ1-4
V gene: TRBV4-1
clone size: -
D gene: -
CDR3 protein: CASSPFQREGEKLFF
CDR3 DNA: TGCGCCAGCAGCCCGTTCCAGAGGGAAGGTGAAAAACTGTTTTTT

J gene: TRBJ2-3
V gene: TRBV4-1
clone size: -
D gene: TRBD1
CDR3 protein: CASRMRTGTDTQYF
CDR3 DNA: TGCGCCAGCAGGATGCGGACAGGGACAGATACGCAGTATTTT

J gene: TRBJ1-5
V gene: TRBV4-1
clone size: few
D gene: TRBD1
CDR3 protein: CASSQQTGAPQHF
CDR3 DNA: TGCGCCAGCAGCCAACAAACAGGGGCACCCCAGCATTTT

J gene: TRBJ2-2
V gene: TRBV20-1
clone size: few
D gene: TRBD1
CDR3 protein: CSALSSGTGTGELFF
CDR3 DNA: TGCAGTGCTCTATCATCCGGGACAGGGACCGGGGAGCTGTTTTTT

J gene: TRBJ2-5
V gene: TRBV20-1
clone size: -
D gene: -
CDR3 protein: CSASGGGVELETQYF
CDR3 DNA: TGCAGTGCTAGCGGGGGAGGTGTGGAGCTAGAGACCCAGTACTTC

J gene: TRBJ2-1
V gene: TRBV6-1
clone size: few
D gene: TRBD1
CDR3 protein: CASRRTGLNDEQFF
CDR3 DNA: TGTGCCAGCAGGAGGACAGGGCTTAACGATGAGCAGTTCTTC

J gene: TRBJ2-2
V gene: TRBV20-1
clone size: few
D gene: -
CDR3 protein: CSAVFNSNTGELFF
CDR3 DNA: TGCAGTGCTGTATTCAACTCGAACACCGGGGAGCTGTTTTTT

J gene: TRBJ2-7
V gene: TRBV27
clone size: -
D gene: TRBD1
CDR3 protein: CASSLQATGVGSYEQYF
CDR3 DNA: TGTGCCAGCAGTCTTCAAGCTACAGGGGTAGGATCCTACGAGCAGTACTTC

J gene: TRBJ2-3
V gene: TRBV20-1
clone size: -
D gene: TRBD2
CDR3 protein: CSARGLAGVLETDTQYF
CDR3 DNA: TGCAGTGCGCGAGGGCTAGCGGGAGTCTTGGAAACAGATACGCAGTATTTT

J gene: TRBJ1-2
V gene: TRBV7-9
clone size: once
D gene: -
CDR3 protein: CASGLGGTLLGGYTF
CDR3 DNA: TGTGCCAGCGGGCTCGGCGGGACACTCCTTGGAGGCTACACCTTC

J gene: TRBJ2-1
V gene: TRBV5-1
clone size: few
D gene: -
CDR3 protein: CASSLVRFSYNEQFF
CDR3 DNA: TGCGCCAGCAGCTTGGTACGTTTCTCCTACAATGAGCAGTTCTTC

J gene: TRBJ2-3
V gene: TRBV27
clone size: -
D gene: TRBD1
CDR3 protein: CASSLFDRGIDTQYF
CDR3 DNA: TGTGCCAGCAGTTTATTTGACAGGGGAATAGATACGCAGTATTTT

J gene: TRBJ2-1
V gene: TRBV7-3
clone size: -
D gene: -
CDR3 protein: CASSLSGAGWGHEQFF
CDR3 DNA: TGTGCCAGCAGCTTAAGCGGGGCGGGGTGGGGGCATGAGCAGTTCTTC

J gene: TRBJ1-2
V gene: TRBV5-6
clone size: -
D gene: -
CDR3 protein: CASSLQVTLGGYTF
CDR3 DNA: TGTGCCAGCAGCCTCCAAGTAACCCTGGGGGGCTACACCTTC

J gene: TRBJ1-2
V gene: TRBV2
clone size: few
D gene: -
CDR3 protein: CASSGSGIPQGGYTF
CDR3 DNA: TGTGCCAGCAGTGGTTCCGGGATACCCCAAGGTGGCTACACCTTC

J gene: TRBJ2-2
V gene: TRBV29-1
clone size: many
D gene: -
CDR3 protein: CSVPGNTGELFF
CDR3 DNA: TGCAGCGTTCCGGGGAACACCGGGGAGCTGTTTTTT

J gene: TRBJ2-1
V gene: TRBV7-2
clone size: few
D gene: -
CDR3 protein: CASSHDMSSYNEQFF
CDR3 DNA: TGTGCCAGCAGCCATGACATGAGCTCCTACAATGAGCAGTTCTTC